A selection of T cell receptor beta chains follows, all from one sample in a study of HIV-infected patients and healthy controls. TCRdb re-analysed the 5' RACE reads in MiXCR, keeping a single row per CDR3 protein. The table lists about 7,000 distinct CDR3 sequences, about a tenth of them singletons. Sequences were derived from blood, sampled before antiretroviral therapy. All receptors derive from an adult with HIV infection. Both conserved end residues are part of each CDR3. Each record gives: CDR3 DNA, CDR3 protein, J gene, V gene, D gene, clone size. The D gene is left open where the match is weak. The size field is filled for only some rows; it gives once, few, many or a size class.

cdr3_nt: TGCAGCGCCGGGGACCCGGCGAAGGATACACGAGATACGCAGTATTTT
cdr3_aa: CSAGDPAKDTRDTQYF
j_call: TRBJ2-3
v_call: TRBV20-1
d_call: .
clone_size: many

cdr3_nt: TGTGCCAGCAGTTACCTCCGGGACAGTACCTACGAGCAGTACTTC
cdr3_aa: CASSYLRDSTYEQYF
j_call: TRBJ2-7
v_call: TRBV6-5
d_call: TRBD1
clone_size: .

cdr3_nt: TGTGCCAGCAGTTACGTAGCGGTCACAGATACGCAGTATTTT
cdr3_aa: CASSYVAVTDTQYF
j_call: TRBJ2-3
v_call: TRBV6-2/TRBV6-3
d_call: .
clone_size: medium-sized

cdr3_nt: TGCAGTGCGCCCCACCCGACAGGGGAGTTTTCACGTGAGCAGTTCTTC
cdr3_aa: CSAPHPTGEFSREQFF
j_call: TRBJ2-1
v_call: TRBV20-1
d_call: TRBD1
clone_size: many

cdr3_nt: TGTGCCAGCAGCCAGGGCGAGGCTTTCTATAATTCACCCCTCCACTTT
cdr3_aa: CASSQGEAFYNSPLHF
j_call: TRBJ1-6
v_call: TRBV4-2
d_call: .
clone_size: medium-sized

cdr3_nt: TGTGCCAGCAGCCCCCACACCCGAAACTACACCTTC
cdr3_aa: CASSPHTRNYTF
j_call: TRBJ1-2
v_call: TRBV13
d_call: .
clone_size: many

cdr3_nt: TGTGCCAGCAGCTTAGAGAGCTCCTACGAGCAGTACTTC
cdr3_aa: CASSLESSYEQYF
j_call: TRBJ2-7
v_call: TRBV7-9
d_call: .
clone_size: medium-sized

cdr3_nt: TGTGCCAGCAGTTTAGACCCGGGACTAGCGGGAGGGGAGCAGTTCTTC
cdr3_aa: CASSLDPGLAGGEQFF
j_call: TRBJ2-1
v_call: TRBV27
d_call: TRBD2
clone_size: many

cdr3_nt: TGTGCTAGCAGCGCGGGACAAGGAAACACCATATATTTT
cdr3_aa: CASSAGQGNTIYF
j_call: TRBJ1-3
v_call: TRBV7-7
d_call: .
clone_size: many

cdr3_nt: TGTGCCAGCAGTTTATGGCGATCTGGGGCCAACGTCCTGACTTTC
cdr3_aa: CASSLWRSGANVLTF
j_call: TRBJ2-6
v_call: TRBV27
d_call: .
clone_size: medium-sized

cdr3_nt: TGTGCCTGGAGTCTGGGGTCCTCCGCTTATTTCAATGAGCAGTTCTTC
cdr3_aa: CAWSLGSSAYFNEQFF
j_call: TRBJ2-1
v_call: TRBV30
d_call: .
clone_size: many

cdr3_nt: TGTGCCAGCACCGACACCAACTCCTACGAGCAGTACTTC
cdr3_aa: CASTDTNSYEQYF
j_call: TRBJ2-7
v_call: TRBV6-5
d_call: .
clone_size: .

cdr3_nt: TGCAGCGTTGGTAGGGACGGTAACTCCTACGAGCAGTACTTC
cdr3_aa: CSVGRDGNSYEQYF
j_call: TRBJ2-7
v_call: TRBV29-1
d_call: .
clone_size: medium-sized

cdr3_nt: TGTGCCAGCAGTTTCGCGACAGGGTTGGAAGAGACCCAGTACTTC
cdr3_aa: CASSFATGLEETQYF
j_call: TRBJ2-5
v_call: TRBV28
d_call: TRBD1
clone_size: medium-sized

cdr3_nt: TGTGCCAGCAGCAAATTAGCGGGAGGGCCTCCTGGGAATGAGCAGTTCTTC
cdr3_aa: CASSKLAGGPPGNEQFF
j_call: TRBJ2-1
v_call: TRBV21-1
d_call: .
clone_size: many

cdr3_nt: TGTGCCAGCAGCTCGGGACAGACCGGGGAGCTGTTTTTT
cdr3_aa: CASSSGQTGELFF
j_call: TRBJ2-2
v_call: TRBV7-6
d_call: TRBD1
clone_size: medium-sized

cdr3_nt: TGTGCCAGCAGTTTCTGGGTTGGCGAGAACACCGGGGAGCTGTTTTTT
cdr3_aa: CASSFWVGENTGELFF
j_call: TRBJ2-2
v_call: TRBV28
d_call: .
clone_size: medium-sized

cdr3_nt: TGTGCCAGCAGTCCGACAGGCGTTCAAGAGACCCAGTACTTC
cdr3_aa: CASSPTGVQETQYF
j_call: TRBJ2-5
v_call: TRBV2
d_call: .
clone_size: many

cdr3_nt: TGTGCCAGCAGTGAAGACGGGTATAGCAATCAGCCCCAGCATTTT
cdr3_aa: CASSEDGYSNQPQHF
j_call: TRBJ1-5
v_call: TRBV6-5
d_call: .
clone_size: many

cdr3_nt: TGCGCCAGCAGGAATATAGCGGGAGAGAACGAGCAGTACTTC
cdr3_aa: CASRNIAGENEQYF
j_call: TRBJ2-7
v_call: TRBV4-1
d_call: TRBD2
clone_size: many

cdr3_nt: TGTGCCAGTACCACATTAGAAGGAACCCAAGAGACCCAGTACTTC
cdr3_aa: CASTTLEGTQETQYF
j_call: TRBJ2-5
v_call: TRBV19
d_call: .
clone_size: many

cdr3_nt: TGTGCCAGCAGCTGGGGGTTCGTAGCGGGGAAGGCAGATACGCAGTATTTT
cdr3_aa: CASSWGFVAGKADTQYF
j_call: TRBJ2-3
v_call: TRBV5-5
d_call: TRBD2
clone_size: once

cdr3_nt: TGTGCCAGCAGCCAAGATCGAGGGACTAGCGCTTACGAGCAGTACTTC
cdr3_aa: CASSQDRGTSAYEQYF
j_call: TRBJ2-7
v_call: TRBV4-2
d_call: TRBD2
clone_size: medium-sized

cdr3_nt: TGTGCCAGTAGTATAGGTAGCTCCTACAATGAGCAGTTCTTC
cdr3_aa: CASSIGSSYNEQFF
j_call: TRBJ2-1
v_call: TRBV19
d_call: .
clone_size: .

cdr3_nt: TGTGCCACCCAAATAGCGGGCCCCGGCTACAATGAGCAGTTCTTC
cdr3_aa: CATQIAGPGYNEQFF
j_call: TRBJ2-1
v_call: TRBV15
d_call: TRBD2
clone_size: few

cdr3_nt: TGTGCCACCACGCGCCCAGGGGCGCTTACCGGGGAGCTGTTTTTT
cdr3_aa: CATTRPGALTGELFF
j_call: TRBJ2-2
v_call: TRBV6-2/TRBV6-3
d_call: .
clone_size: medium-sized

cdr3_nt: TGTGCCATCAGTGAGGGCAGGGGGCGATTAGAGACCCAGTACTTC
cdr3_aa: CAISEGRGRLETQYF
j_call: TRBJ2-5
v_call: TRBV10-3
d_call: TRBD1
clone_size: many

cdr3_nt: TGTGCCAGCAGCCCCAGGGGTTCCTACAATGAGCAGTTCTTC
cdr3_aa: CASSPRGSYNEQFF
j_call: TRBJ2-1
v_call: TRBV12-3/TRBV12-4
d_call: .
clone_size: medium-sized

cdr3_nt: TGTGCCAGCAGCATTCTGACAGGGGAAGGAGAAAAACTGTTTTTT
cdr3_aa: CASSILTGEGEKLFF
j_call: TRBJ1-4
v_call: TRBV25-1
d_call: TRBD1
clone_size: many

cdr3_nt: TGTGCCAGCCGCTTGGCCCCGGACTACGAGCAGTACTTC
cdr3_aa: CASRLAPDYEQYF
j_call: TRBJ2-7
v_call: TRBV28
d_call: .
clone_size: many

cdr3_nt: TGTGCCAGCAGTTCATTCCGCCCGAAAAACACTGAAGCTTTCTTT
cdr3_aa: CASSSFRPKNTEAFF
j_call: TRBJ1-1
v_call: TRBV12-3/TRBV12-4
d_call: .
clone_size: .

cdr3_nt: TGTGCCAGCAGCCCAGGCGTAATGAACACTGAAGCTTTCTTT
cdr3_aa: CASSPGVMNTEAFF
j_call: TRBJ1-1
v_call: TRBV7-9
d_call: .
clone_size: medium-sized

cdr3_nt: TGCAGCGTTGTCAGTCCCAGGGATCGTGAAGCTTTCTTT
cdr3_aa: CSVVSPRDREAFF
j_call: TRBJ1-1
v_call: TRBV29-1
d_call: .
clone_size: few